In its sample, the clone carrying this T cell receptor (beta chain) was seen once. Its matching antigen is unknown. The unexposed donors gave CD4+ T cells in about 2011-2018, prior to COVID-19. Isolation of CD4+ T cells took place after about 10 days in culture. This specimen belongs to a study of CD4 T cells in relation to SARS-CoV-2 and coronaviruses. Per the germline V gene, CDR1 is GTSNPN and CDR2 is SVGIG (reference sequence). The CDR3 length is 13 residues. The trim removed 5 bases at V and 5 bases at J, leaving 4 bases unmatched. The protocol was immunoSEQ multiplex PCR, while the TCRdb copy is restricted to in-frame clones and leaves out a portion. The profile shows some 19,000 clones, roughly 79% of them singletons.

The sample was CD4+ T cells from PBMCs, cultured in vitro. The rearrangement joins TRBV30 to TRBJ2-5, with 11 bases identical to TRBD2. The clonotype comes from a human donor in good health. CDR3 region: CAWAVAGGETQYF. CDR3 sequence (DNA): TGTGCCTGGGCGGTAGCGGGAGGGGAGACCCAGTACTTC.